The 30 T cell receptor beta chains listed next were all sequenced from one sample in a study of T cell responses to AZD1222 COVID-19 vaccine. Profiled with immunoSEQ multiplex PCR; TCRdb holds only in-frame clones, not every one. The profile shows around 130,000 clones, 75% to 95% of them singletons. The specimen comprised peripheral blood, sampled on day 0 of AZD1222 vaccination. The receptors were gathered from an adult in good health.

The CDR3: CASSVGGELFF. The CDR3 region has the DNA TGCGCCAGCAGTGTAGGTGGGGAGCTGTTTTTT. The V and J genes are TRBV10-1 and TRBJ2-2; D gene unclear. The CDR3 has 11 amino acids. Germline lookup yields CDR1 WNHNN and CDR2 SYGVQD (reference sequence). Trimming shortened V by 4 bases and J by 8 bases, and 5 bases separated the two germline ends.

This clone was detected only once. The J gene is TRBJ2-1, the V gene TRBV27; 9 bases align to TRBD2. The J segment lost 7 bases and the V segment lost 5 bases, leaving 9 bases of the junction unmatched. CDR3 length equals 15 residues. Germline values: CDR1 MNHEY, CDR2 SMNVEV (reference sequence). CDR3 sequence: CASSLAAGGRNEQFF. CDR3 sequence (DNA): TGTGCCAGCAGTCTCGCAGCGGGAGGACGAAATGAGCAGTTCTTC.

J is TRBJ1-2 and V is TRBV6-5; no clear D. V shed 0 bases and J shed 4 bases, with 9 bases lying between them. Germline assignment: CDR1 MNHEY and CDR2 SVGAGI. The CDR3 covers 14 residues. This CDR3 reads CASSYSKSSYGYTF. The DNA of the CDR3 is TGTGCCAGCAGTTACTCGAAAAGCAGCTATGGCTACACCTTC.

CDR3 DNA sequence: TGTGCCAGCAGTCCCTCCCTCTCGTGGTCCCATTACCAAGAGACCCAGTACTTC. This sequence encodes CASSPSLSWSHYQETQYF. This chain connects TRBV27 to TRBJ2-5, with no clear D. This CDR3 is built from 18 residues. Germline assignment: CDR1 MNHEY and CDR2 SMNVEV (reference sequence). The V gene lost 5 bases and the J gene lost 0 bases, with 22 bases spanning the gap.

The V gene is TRBV3-1 (or the pseudogene TRBV3-2), the J gene TRBJ1-4; D gene uncertain. This CDR3 has 15 residues. Trimming removed 3 bases at V and 12 bases at J, with 20 bases between. The germline V gene has CDR1 LGHDT and CDR2 YNNKEL (reference sequence). CDR3 bases: TGTGCCAGCAGCCACGATCTGACCCCCCGCTTTCAACTGTTTTTT. Protein product: CASSHDLTPRFQLFF.

The chain joins TRBV6-1 to TRBJ1-6; possible D gene TRBD1, 5 bases. The CDR3 spans 14 residues. Looked up from germline, CDR1 is MNHNS and CDR2 is SASEGT. Trimming left V 6 bases short and J 5 bases short, with 11 bases between. CDR3 coding DNA: TGTGCCAGCAGGGCTGGGGGGGATAATTCACCCCTCCACTTT. It yields the protein CASRAGGDNSPLHF.

The J gene is TRBJ1-5, the V gene TRBV18; D unresolved. Germline CDR1 reads KGHSH; CDR2 reads LQKENI. Trimming shortened V by 2 bases and J by 0 bases, and 5 bases separated the two germline ends. This CDR3 is built from 14 residues. The CDR3 DNA sequence: TGTGCCAGCTCACCAGGGAATAGCAATCAGCCCCAGCATTTT. It translates to CASSPGNSNQPQHF.

V usage is TRBV5-1 and J usage is TRBJ1-1; 9 nucleotides agree with TRBD1. Germline V gives CDR1 SGHRS, CDR2 YFSETQ. The junction had 8 bases not matched to a gene; V was cut back by 4 bases and J by 4 bases. The CDR3 runs 15 residues. The CDR3 DNA reads TGCGCCAGCAGCCCAGGACAGGGGCTTTCCACTGAAGCTTTCTTT. This gives the protein CASSPGQGLSTEAFF.

The rearrangement links TRBV5-1 to TRBJ2-7; possibly TRBD1 for D (6 bases). Germline V lookup: CDR1 SGHRS, CDR2 YFSETQ. Trimming removed 0 bases at V and 3 bases at J, with 16 bases between. The CDR3 consists of 16 residues. CDR3 in amino acids: CASSLATRTEDYEQYF. As DNA, the CDR3 is TGCGCCAGCAGCTTGGCCACGCGGACAGAAGACTACGAGCAGTACTTC.

This clone was found once. The V gene is TRBV19, the J gene TRBJ2-7, with D perhaps matching TRBD1 or TRBD2 (5 bases each). The ends were cut back, 6 bases at V and 3 bases at J, with 18 bases in the middle. The CDR3 is 15 residues long. Germline V gene data show CDR1 as LNHDA and CDR2 as SQIVND (reference sequence). The CDR3 reads CASRDGGKQGYEQYF. CDR3 DNA sequence: TGTGCCAGTAGGGACGGAGGAAAGCAGGGCTACGAGCAGTACTTC.

The V gene is TRBV14, the J gene TRBJ1-1, with 7 bases that match TRBD1. Germline CDR1 and CDR2: SGHDN and FVKESK. This CDR3 spans 14 amino acids. V lost 3 bases to trimming and J lost 4 bases; unmatched junction nucleotides: 5. CDR3 residues: CASSQTGKSTEAFF. CDR3 nucleotides: TGTGCCAGCAGCCAGACAGGGAAGAGCACTGAAGCTTTCTTT.

The V and J genes are TRBV11-3 and TRBJ2-7; tentatively, D is TRBD2 (5 bases). The CDR3 consists of 15 residues. The V end was cut by 2 bases, the J end by 0 bases, with 11 bases between. Germline lookup yields CDR1 SGHNT and CDR2 YENEEA. DNA of the CDR3: TGTGCCAGCAGCTTACGATGGGGAGACTCCTACGAGCAGTACTTC. Translating it yields CASSLRWGDSYEQYF.

V gene TRBV27 combines with J gene TRBJ2-7; no definite D call. The V end was cut by 5 bases, the J end by 4 bases, with 6 bases between. Germline lookup yields CDR1 MNHEY and CDR2 SMNVEV (reference sequence). The CDR3 length is 11 residues. This CDR3 reads CASSRGYEQYF. As DNA, the CDR3 is TGTGCCAGCAGTAGAGGATACGAGCAGTACTTC.

The genes are TRBV10-3 and TRBJ1-1; a weak D match, TRBD1 (6 bases). Deletions cut 6 bases from V and 0 bases from J, with 8 bases between. There are 13 residues in the CDR3. Germline CDR1 and CDR2: ENHRY and SYGVKD. Here the CDR3 reads CAIRDSMNTEAFF. The CDR3 DNA reads TGTGCCATCAGGGACAGCATGAACACTGAAGCTTTCTTT.

This chain joins TRBV6-2 or TRBV6-3 and TRBJ1-1; 10 bases agree with TRBD1. V dropped 6 bases and J dropped 5; count of bases not matched to a gene: 15. From germline, CDR1 is MNHEY and CDR2 SVGEGT. This CDR3 is built from 17 residues. For the CDR3, the DNA is TGTGCCAGCAGCTGGGGACAGGGGAAGGCACGGTGGACTGAAGCTTTCTTT. Protein: CASSWGQGKARWTEAFF.

The V gene is TRBV19, the J gene TRBJ2-7; 8 bases fit TRBD1. Per germline, CDR1 LNHDA and CDR2 SQIVND (reference sequence). This CDR3 spans 15 amino acids. V shed 1 base and J 2 bases; nucleotides not matched to a gene: 4. The CDR3 nucleotides are TGTGCCAGTAGTATAGCAGGGACAGGAGCCTACGAGCAGTACTTC. Translation: CASSIAGTGAYEQYF.

The rearrangement links TRBV9 to TRBJ2-1, with 11 bases fitting TRBD1. This CDR3 spans 15 amino acids. V dropped 2 bases and J dropped 8; count of bases not matched to a gene: 6. Germline CDR1 is SGDLS and CDR2 is YYNGEE. The CDR3 region is CASSVGQGAFYEQFF. DNA for the CDR3: TGTGCCAGCAGCGTCGGACAGGGGGCGTTCTATGAGCAGTTCTTC.

V usage is TRBV19 and J usage is TRBJ2-4, with a tentative D call TRBD1 (6 bases). The CDR3 totals 15 residues. V gave up 0 bases and J gave up 9 bases, with 15 bases separating them. CDR1 and CDR2 from the germline V gene are LNHDA and SQIVND (reference sequence). DNA of the CDR3: TGTGCCAGTAGTATAGATAACAGGGTGTTCGGCATTCAGTACTTC. It is translated as CASSIDNRVFGIQYF.

The rearrangement joins TRBV6-5 to TRBJ2-7; D uncertain. Germline assignment: CDR1 MNHEY and CDR2 SVGAGI. The CDR3 runs 13 residues. Trimming cost V 6 bases and J 0 bases, with 9 bases left between them. The CDR3 region has the DNA TGTGCCAGCAGAGAGATCAACTCCTACGAGCAGTACTTC. Translated: CASREINSYEQYF.

The rearrangement joins TRBV14 to TRBJ1-1, with 7 bases matching TRBD1. CDR1 and CDR2 (germline): SGHDN, FVKESK. V was pared by 4 bases and J by 7 bases, with 9 bases of the junction left unmatched. The CDR3 totals 14 residues. The CDR3 reads CASSLNRGASEAFF. CDR3 coding DNA: TGTGCCAGCAGCCTAAACAGGGGCGCAAGTGAAGCTTTCTTT.

V gene TRBV11-3 combines with J gene TRBJ2-1; D is ambiguous. In germline, CDR1 is SGHNT, CDR2 YENEEA. V shed 1 base and J shed 10 bases, with 8 bases lying between them. The CDR3 runs 12 residues. The chain's CDR3 is CASSLGPQEQFF. CDR3 sequence (DNA): TGTGCCAGCAGCTTAGGCCCACAGGAGCAGTTCTTC. Together with reference TRBV11-3 and TRBJ2-1, the CDR3 gives the full variable domain: EAGVVQSPRYKIIEKKQPVAFWCNPISGHNTLYWYLQNLGQGPELLIRYENEEAVDDSQLPKDRFSAERLKGVDSTLKIQPAELGDSAVYLCASSLGPQEQFFGPGTRLTVL.

The chain links TRBV15 to TRBJ2-7, with TRBD2 matching 8 bases. CDR3 length equals 17 residues. Germline trimming cut 0 bases from V and 4 bases from J; bases unmatched to any gene: 11. CDR1 is LNHNV and CDR2 is YYDKDF in the germline V gene (reference sequence). The CDR3 DNA reads TGTGCCACCAGCAGAGAACCGGGACTAGGGGGAGTGTACGAGCAGTACTTC. Translation: CATSREPGLGGVYEQYF.

In regard to this clone: Compared with germline, one end of the junction differs, possibly owing to a read error. V and J are TRBV27 and TRBJ1-6; 11 bases fit TRBD1. This CDR3 has 16 residues. CDR1 is MNHEY, CDR2 SMNVEV, per germline (reference sequence). CDR3 sequence reads: CASSLSRTGGGSPLHF. The DNA of the CDR3 is TGTGCCAGCAGCTTATCCCGGACAGGGGGCGGTTCACCCCTCCACTTT.

The chain couples TRBV6-5 to TRBJ1-5; D might be TRBD1 (6 bases). The V gene's germline CDR1 is MNHEY and CDR2 SVGAGI. The CDR3 is 14 residues long. Trimming removed 5 bases at V and 4 bases at J, with 12 bases between. CDR3 protein: CASSLDSPNQPQHF. The CDR3 DNA follows: TGTGCCAGCAGTCTGGACAGTCCAAATCAGCCCCAGCATTTT.

This chain connects TRBV29-1 to TRBJ1-4, with a weak D call TRBD1 (6 bases). The germline gives CDR1 SQVTM, CDR2 ANQGSEA. Trimming cost V 4 bases and J 7 bases, with 16 bases left between them. The CDR3 spans 14 residues. The CDR3 reads CSVGIQGFSEKLFF. The CDR3 DNA reads as TGCAGCGTTGGGATACAGGGTTTTAGTGAAAAACTGTTTTTT. Variable domain in full (rest from reference TRBV29-1 and TRBJ1-4): SAVISQKPSRDICQRGTSLTIQCQVDSQVTMMFWYRQQPGQSLTLIATANQGSEATYESGFVIDKFPISRPNLTFSTLTVSNMSPEDSSIYLCSVGIQGFSEKLFFGSGTQLSVL.

The chain links TRBV10-1 to TRBJ2-3; D ambiguous. The CDR3 is 11 residues long. Germline-derived CDR1 and CDR2 are WNHNN and SYGVQD (reference sequence). Trimming took off 0 bases at V and 8 bases at J, with 3 bases between the two ends. CDR3 DNA: TGCGCCAGCAGTGAGTCGGGTACGCAGTATTTT. It translates to CASSESGTQYF.

This chain uses TRBV6-5 with TRBJ1-2; 9 nucleotides line up with TRBD1. The germline V gene encodes CDR1 MNHEY and CDR2 SVGAGI. Trimming cost V 6 bases and J 6 bases; bases outside gene matches: 11. The CDR3 spans 15 residues. Here the CDR3 reads CASSRDRVVSDGYTF. The DNA for the CDR3 is TGTGCCAGCAGCCGGGACAGGGTCGTCTCGGATGGCTACACCTTC.

Concerning this clone: The junction does not match germline at one end; this may be a read error. The chain recombines TRBV23-1 with TRBJ2-5, with TRBD1 as a possible D gene (5 bases). TRBV23-1 qualifies as an ORF whose function is uncertain. The CDR3 contains 22 residues. CDR3 residues: CASIQSWGRASPPRPHEETQYF. DNA for the CDR3: TGCGCCAGCATTCAATCTTGGGGCAGGGCAAGTCCCCCACGGCCGCATGAAGAGACCCAGTACTTC.

The chain uses TRBV5-5 and TRBJ1-6; 9 bases line up with TRBD1. CDR1 SGHKS and CDR2 YYEKEE come from the germline V gene (reference sequence). V lost 4 bases, J lost 4 bases, and 12 bases stayed unmatched. This CDR3 has 18 residues. The CDR3 reads CASSPAGTGGAYNSPLHF. The CDR3 DNA sequence: TGTGCCAGCAGCCCGGCGGGCACAGGGGGCGCTTATAATTCACCCCTCCACTTT.

The chain links TRBV7-3 to TRBJ2-1; 7 nucleotides align to TRBD1. The germline CDR1 and CDR2 sequences are SGHTA and FQGTGA. The CDR3 runs to 15 residues. Trimming took 3 bases from V and 9 from J; bases not matched to a gene: 11. CDR3 region: CASSFRQGQGGEQFF. CDR3 DNA sequence: TGTGCCAGCAGCTTTAGACAGGGACAAGGGGGTGAGCAGTTCTTC.